Following are 28 T cell receptor beta chains from one sample sequenced in a study of blood T cell repertoires in COVID-19. TCRdb keeps only in-frame clones here, not all; method: immunoSEQ multiplex PCR. In the table there are under 80,000 clones, 87% of which are singletons. Sequencing was done on a sample of peripheral blood. The receptors were gathered from a man in his 60s with acute or convalescent COVID-19.

The chain is built from TRBV2 and TRBJ1-4; tentatively, D is TRBD1 (5 bases). The V gene lost 8 bases and the J gene lost 8 bases, with 6 bases spanning the gap. The CDR3 spans 10 residues. Germline V CDR1 and CDR2: SNHLY, FYNNEI. The CDR3 is CASGGEKLFF. CDR3 nucleotide sequence: TGTGCCAGCGGGGGGGAAAAACTGTTTTTT.

The chain uses TRBV13 and TRBJ2-5, with 11 positions matching TRBD2. Germline CDR1 is PRHDT and CDR2 is FYEKMQ (reference sequence). Trimming took 2 bases from V and 1 from J; bases not matched to a gene: 3. The CDR3 spans 16 residues. The CDR3 protein is CASSLLTSGTQETQYF. CDR3 coding DNA: TGTGCCAGCAGCTTACTGACTAGCGGGACCCAAGAGACCCAGTACTTC.

The chain joins TRBV3-1 (or the pseudogene TRBV3-2) to TRBJ1-4, with 9 bases lining up with TRBD1. Trimming removed 4 bases from V and 7 bases from J; junction bases left unmatched: 4. The germline gives CDR1 LGHDT, CDR2 YNNKEL (reference sequence). The CDR3 has 14 residues. CDR3: CASSRTGVGEKLFF. For the CDR3, the DNA is TGTGCCAGCAGCCGGACAGGGGTGGGTGAAAAACTGTTTTTT.

The rearrangement links TRBV4-3 to TRBJ2-3; no clear D gene. The germline V gene encodes CDR1 LGHNA and CDR2 YSLEER. There are 15 residues in the CDR3. V lost 2 bases to trimming and J lost 2 bases, with 11 bases between them. In nucleotides, the CDR3 is TGCGCCAGCAGCCAAACGGGTTCCTCCACAGATACGCAGTATTTT. Amino acids: CASSQTGSSTDTQYF.

The rearrangement uses TRBV9 and TRBJ2-3; 7 positions agree with TRBD2. Germline V CDR1 and CDR2: SGDLS, YYNGEE. CDR3 length equals 15 residues. V trimming: 0 bases; J trimming: 5 bases; junction bases outside the gene matches: 6. DNA of the CDR3: TGTGCCAGCAGCGTAGGTGGGGGGGTCCGAGATACGCAGTATTTT. Translating gives CASSVGGGVRDTQYF.

This sequence joins TRBV11-2 and TRBJ2-5, with D perhaps TRBD1 (6 bases). This CDR3 has 14 residues. CDR1 is SGHAT and CDR2 is FQNNGV in the germline V gene. Trimming took 5 bases from V and 1 from J, leaving 11 bases between them. The CDR3 is CASSPQGSQETQYF. The CDR3 DNA is TGTGCCAGCAGCCCCCAGGGGTCCCAAGAGACCCAGTACTTC.

The CDR3 DNA is TGTGCCAGCAGCTTAAGGACAGGTCCCGGAGCTTTCTTT. This translates into CASSLRTGPGAFF. This rearrangement joins TRBV7-8 to TRBJ1-1, with TRBD1 matching 7 bases. Germline V gives CDR1 SGHVS, CDR2 FQNEAQ. This CDR3 region has 13 residues. V was clipped by 2 bases and J by 10 bases; unmatched bases: 7.

The V call is TRBV20-1, the J call TRBJ1-2; perhaps TRBD1 as D (5 bases). Between the trimmed V and J ends, which lost 3 bases and 8 bases, there was a span of 19 bases. CDR3 length: 14 residues. Germline CDR1 and CDR2: DFQATT and SNEGSKA (reference sequence). Here the CDR3 DNA reads TGCAGTGCTAGTCGGGGGGTATTGGACGGAGGCTACACCTTC. Protein: CSASRGVLDGGYTF.

The V gene is TRBV30, the J gene TRBJ2-1; 8 nucleotides align to TRBD2. CDR1 GTSNPN and CDR2 SVGIG come from the germline V gene (reference sequence). The CDR3 runs 13 residues. V shed 2 bases and J 7 bases; nucleotides not matched to a gene: 4. The CDR3 protein is CAWSLSGGNEQFF. CDR3 DNA sequence: TGTGCCTGGAGTCTCAGCGGGGGAAATGAGCAGTTCTTC.

J is TRBJ2-1 and V is TRBV7-3, with 13 bases aligning to TRBD2. Trimming cost V 4 bases and J 9 bases; bases outside gene matches: 12. The CDR3 extends over 17 amino acids. From germline, CDR1 is SGHTA and CDR2 FQGTGA. The CDR3 sequence is CASSSSGTSGARGEQFF. The CDR3 bases are TGTGCCAGCAGCTCGTCCGGGACTAGCGGGGCCCGGGGTGAGCAGTTCTTC.

The V gene is TRBV6-2 or TRBV6-3, the J gene TRBJ2-5; D unclear. V was clipped by 2 bases and J by 4 bases, with 8 bases between them. Germline CDR1 and CDR2: MNHEY and SVGEGT. The CDR3 contains 13 residues. DNA of the CDR3: TGTGCCAGCAGTTACCAGCGCAGAGAGACCCAGTACTTC. As protein: CASSYQRRETQYF.

This chain joins TRBV3-1 (or the pseudogene TRBV3-2) and TRBJ1-1; 7 nucleotides agree with TRBD1. Germline CDR1 and CDR2: LGHDT and YNNKEL (reference sequence). The V gene end was trimmed by 5 bases and the J gene end by 3 bases; junction bases not matched to a gene: 12. This CDR3 is 16 amino acids long. CDR3 nucleotide sequence: TGTGCCAGCAGCTACCTCAGACAGGGTGCTGACACTGAAGCTTTCTTT. Residues: CASSYLRQGADTEAFF.

Only one count was recorded for this clone. This chain links TRBV18 with TRBJ1-1; TRBD1 matches at 9 bases. Per germline, CDR1 KGHSH and CDR2 LQKENI. The CDR3 is made up of 15 amino acids. Losses at the gene ends were 0 bases for V and 6 bases for J; bases not matched to a gene: 5. CDR3 loop: CASSPPTGGGAEAFF. CDR3 DNA sequence: TGTGCCAGCTCACCACCCACAGGGGGCGGCGCTGAAGCTTTCTTT. Together with reference TRBV18 and TRBJ1-1, the CDR3 gives the full variable domain: NAGVMQNPRHLVRRRGQEARLRCSPMKGHSHVYWYRQLPEEGLKFMVYLQKENIIDESGMPKERFSAEFPKEGPSILRIQQVVRGDSAAYFCASSPPTGGGAEAFFGQGTRLTVV.

This rearrangement joins TRBV19 to TRBJ1-3; possible D gene TRBD1, 5 bases. This CDR3 has 14 residues. CDR1 is LNHDA, CDR2 SQIVND, per germline (reference sequence). The V end lost 5 bases, the J end lost 9 bases, and 17 bases lay between the germline ends. The DNA of the CDR3 is TGTGCCAGTAGTGGAGGGACGGCGGTTAGCACCATATATTTT. Amino acids: CASSGGTAVSTIYF.

The chain carries TRBV29-1 and TRBJ2-7, with 9 bases aligning to TRBD1. Trimming took 4 bases from V and 2 from J; bases not matched to a gene: 9. CDR3 length: 15 amino acids. The V gene's germline CDR1 is SQVTM and CDR2 ANQGSEA. The CDR3: CSVGKVDRGTYEQYF. The CDR3 nucleotides are TGCAGCGTTGGGAAAGTGGACAGGGGAACCTACGAGCAGTACTTC.

This chain links TRBV5-4 with TRBJ1-2; D possibly corresponds to TRBD1 (5 bases). The V end was cut by 0 bases, the J end by 4 bases, with 13 bases between. This CDR3 spans 15 amino acids. CDR1 SGHNT and CDR2 YYREEE come from the germline V gene (reference sequence). The CDR3 reads CASSLVGQGPYGYTF. CDR3 DNA sequence: TGTGCCAGCAGCTTGGTAGGTCAGGGCCCCTATGGCTACACCTTC.

The V call is TRBV6-1, the J call TRBJ2-5, with a weak D call TRBD2 (5 bases). The germline V gene encodes CDR1 MNHNS and CDR2 SASEGT. Trimming took off 1 base at V and 2 bases at J, with 11 bases between the two ends. The CDR3 runs to 15 residues. The CDR3 DNA follows: TGTGCCAGCAGTGAAGGCGGGTATGTGCAAGAGACCCAGTACTTC. Its translation is CASSEGGYVQETQYF.

V and J are TRBV21-1 and TRBJ2-2; TRBD1 reflects the table's D call only, with no check against the DNA. TRBV21-1 is a pseudogene segment. CDR3 length: 19 residues. This chain's CDR3 is CASSNGEGDRDSNTGELFF. CDR3 sequence (DNA): TGTGCCAGCAGCAATGGAGAGGGGGACAGAGATTCGAACACCGGGGAGCTGTTTTTT.

This sequence joins TRBV5-5 and TRBJ2-1; D call uncertain. Germline loops: CDR1 SGHKS, CDR2 YYEKEE (reference sequence). The CDR3 totals 16 residues. The V and J ends lost 4 bases and 3 bases respectively, with 17 bases between them. In nucleotides, the CDR3 is TGTGCCAGCAGCCCGCTACTTTCCGCCGTCTACAATGAGCAGTTCTTC. This gives the protein CASSPLLSAVYNEQFF.

The V and J genes are TRBV19 and TRBJ1-4, with D tentatively TRBD1 (5 bases). The germline gives CDR1 LNHDA, CDR2 SQIVND (reference sequence). Trimming took off 7 bases at V and 6 bases at J, with 18 bases between the two ends. The length of the CDR3 is 15 residues. The DNA for the CDR3 is TGTGCCAGTACCCCGGGGAGGGGAGGCGATGAAAAACTGTTTTTT. This sequence encodes CASTPGRGGDEKLFF.

The rearrangement joins TRBV27 to TRBJ1-3, with 7 positions matching TRBD1. Germline CDR1 reads MNHEY; CDR2 reads SMNVEV (reference sequence). Trimming cost V 2 bases and J 1 base; bases outside gene matches: 11. This CDR3 is built from 18 residues. The CDR3 sequence is CASSLINPGTESGNTIYF. The DNA of the CDR3 is TGTGCCAGCAGTTTAATAAACCCCGGGACAGAATCTGGAAACACCATATATTTT.

The table lists this clone with a count of one. The V call is TRBV7-2, the J call TRBJ2-3, with D possibly matching TRBD1 (5 bases). The length of the CDR3 is 15 residues. Between the trimmed V and J ends, which lost 1 base and 3 bases, there was a span of 11 bases. Germline V lookup: CDR1 SGHTA, CDR2 FQGNSA. The CDR3 nucleotides are TGTGCCAGCAGCTTAGTGGGCAGGGTGACAGATACGCAGTATTTT. It specifies CASSLVGRVTDTQYF.

The chain employs TRBV19 and TRBJ1-2; TRBD1 matches at 7 bases. The ends lost 5 bases at V and 2 bases at J; junction bases unmatched: 8. The CDR3 contains 15 residues. Germline values: CDR1 LNHDA, CDR2 SQIVND (reference sequence). CDR3 sequence (DNA): TGTGCCAGTAGTCCCGCGGGACAGATGAACTATGGCTACACCTTC. It is translated as CASSPAGQMNYGYTF.

The rearrangement links TRBV7-8 to TRBJ1-6, with 8 nucleotides matching TRBD1. With 5 bases clipped from V and 8 bases from J, the junction kept 5 bases outside the gene matches. CDR1 SGHVS and CDR2 FQNEAQ come from the germline V gene. The CDR3 runs to 14 residues. CDR3 amino acids: CASSPDRVYSPLHF. In nucleotides, the CDR3 is TGTGCCAGCAGCCCGGACAGGGTTTATTCACCCCTCCACTTT.

V and J are TRBV19 and TRBJ1-2; perhaps TRBD1 as D (5 bases). The V end lost 5 bases, the J end lost 1 base, and 26 bases lay between the germline ends. The germline V gene encodes CDR1 LNHDA and CDR2 SQIVND (reference sequence). The CDR3 spans 19 residues. The CDR3 DNA follows: TGTGCCAGTAGTTTAGGACCACTCCAGGGCAGGATCCATAACTATGGCTACACCTTC. Translation: CASSLGPLQGRIHNYGYTF.

V and J are TRBV4-2 and TRBJ2-1; D uncertain. This CDR3 is 15 amino acids long. The germline V and J ends were trimmed by 4 bases and 0 bases, with 10 bases remaining between them. Germline loops: CDR1 LGHNA, CDR2 YNFKEQ. The CDR3 is CASSRERPSYNEQFF. DNA for the CDR3: TGTGCCAGCAGCCGAGAGCGTCCCTCCTACAATGAGCAGTTCTTC.

The genes are TRBV7-9 and TRBJ2-1; a possible D gene is TRBD1 (6 bases). The V end lost 1 base, the J end lost 5 bases, and 18 bases lay between the germline ends. Germline V gene lookup returns CDR1 SEHNR and CDR2 FQNEAQ (reference sequence). This CDR3 region has 17 residues. The CDR3 coding sequence is TGTGCCAGCAGCTTAGAAGTTTTGAGGACAGTGAACAATGAGCAGTTCTTC. It specifies CASSLEVLRTVNNEQFF.

This chain connects TRBV27 to TRBJ1-2; TRBD1 matches 7 bases. Germline CDR1 and CDR2: MNHEY and SMNVEV (reference sequence). The CDR3 totals 18 residues. With V trimmed by 5 bases and J by 0 bases, 15 bases remained unmatched. The DNA for the CDR3 is TGTGCCAGCAGTGCAGCCAATCAGGGGGATATAACTAACTATGGCTACACCTTC. Its protein product is CASSAANQGDITNYGYTF.